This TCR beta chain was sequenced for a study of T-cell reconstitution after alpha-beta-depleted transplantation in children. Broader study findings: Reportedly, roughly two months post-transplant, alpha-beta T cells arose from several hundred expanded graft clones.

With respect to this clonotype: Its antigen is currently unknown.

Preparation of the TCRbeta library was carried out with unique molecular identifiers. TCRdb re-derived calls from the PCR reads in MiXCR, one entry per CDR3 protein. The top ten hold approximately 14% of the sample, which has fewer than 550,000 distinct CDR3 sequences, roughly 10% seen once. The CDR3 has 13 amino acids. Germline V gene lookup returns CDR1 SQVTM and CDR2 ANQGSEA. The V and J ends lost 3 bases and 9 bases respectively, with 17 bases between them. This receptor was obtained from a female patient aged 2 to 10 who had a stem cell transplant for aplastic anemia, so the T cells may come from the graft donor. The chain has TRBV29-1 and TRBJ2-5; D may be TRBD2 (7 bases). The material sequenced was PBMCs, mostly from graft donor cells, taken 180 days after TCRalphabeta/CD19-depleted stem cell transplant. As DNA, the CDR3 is TGCAGCGTTGAGGGGGGGCCGTGGGAGCCCCAGTACTTC. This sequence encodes CSVEGGPWEPQYF.